The 24 T cell receptor beta chains below all came from one sample that was sequenced in a study of Graves' ophthalmopathy and Graves' hyperthyroidism. RNA transcripts yielded amplified TCR beta CDR3 regions. First-round RT-PCR with HTBI primers preceded a second-round multiplex PCR. MiXCR, applied by TCRdb to the multiplex PCR reads, yields one record per CDR3 protein. Here the sample spans hundreds of thousands of distinct CDR3 sequences, about 22% being singletons. Sequences were obtained from peripheral blood. The receptor source for this set is a woman aged 45-65 years with Graves' ophthalmopathy.

This clonotype was recorded many times. The chain combines TRBV9 with TRBJ2-2; no definite D call. CDR1 is SGDLS and CDR2 is YYNGEE in the germline V gene. The length of the CDR3 is 11 residues. Trimming left V 2 bases short and J 7 bases short, with 3 bases between. The DNA for the CDR3 is TGTGCCAGCAGCGTTGGCGGGGAGCTGTTTTTT. It codes for CASSVGGELFF.

In this sample, this clonotype turned up many times. This rearrangement joins TRBV7-3 to TRBJ1-6, with D perhaps matching TRBD1 (5 bases). The length of the CDR3 is 13 residues. Trimming took off 4 bases at V and 7 bases at J, with 8 bases between the two ends. Germline assignment: CDR1 SGHTA and CDR2 FQGTGA. CDR3 protein: CASSSQVNSPLHF. The CDR3 DNA follows: TGTGCCAGCAGCTCACAGGTGAATTCACCCCTCCACTTT.

This clonotype was seen a few times. V usage is TRBV27 and J usage is TRBJ2-1; 13 bases fit TRBD2. V shed 6 bases, J shed 5 bases, and the junction held 7 bases outside the gene matches. The CDR3 runs to 16 residues. Per the germline V gene, CDR1 is MNHEY and CDR2 is SMNVEV (reference sequence). CDR3 residues: CASSLRGTSGNNEQFF. The CDR3 region has the DNA TGTGCCAGCAGCCTAAGGGGGACTAGCGGGAACAATGAGCAGTTCTTC.

Many counts were recorded for this clonotype. The chain combines TRBV30 with TRBJ2-7; TRBD1 matches 8 bases. After removal of 4 bases from V and 5 bases from J, the junction contained 7 bases not matched to a gene. Germline CDR1 reads GTSNPN; CDR2 reads SVGIG (reference sequence). The CDR3 runs to 13 residues. In DNA form, the CDR3 reads TGTGCCTGGAACGACAGGGGAGGCCACGAGCAGTACTTC. This codes for CAWNDRGGHEQYF.

J is TRBJ1-2 and V is TRBV30; D unresolved. The V gene's germline CDR1 is GTSNPN and CDR2 SVGIG (reference sequence). There are 12 residues in the CDR3. V was clipped by 0 bases and J by 4 bases, with 6 bases between them. The CDR3 is CAWSVGAYGYTF. Here the CDR3 DNA reads TGTGCCTGGAGTGTCGGCGCCTATGGCTACACCTTC.

J is TRBJ2-7 and V is TRBV7-9; 11 nucleotides align to TRBD2. Germline assignment: CDR1 SEHNR and CDR2 FQNEAQ (reference sequence). Trimming took 2 bases from V and 5 from J; bases not matched to a gene: 2. The CDR3 is made up of 14 amino acids. CDR3 protein: CASSLLAGGHEQYF. Here the CDR3 DNA reads TGTGCCAGCAGCTTACTAGCGGGAGGACACGAGCAGTACTTC.

In its sample, this clonotype was seen many times. V is TRBV30 and J is TRBJ1-6; 7 bases line up with TRBD1. This CDR3 is built from 14 residues. V was clipped by 3 bases and J by 8 bases; unmatched bases: 7. Germline assignment: CDR1 GTSNPN and CDR2 SVGIG (reference sequence). The CDR3 protein is CAWSTGTADSPLHF. The CDR3 DNA reads as TGTGCCTGGAGCACCGGGACAGCCGATTCACCCCTCCACTTT.

The table lists this clonotype with many counts. This rearrangement joins TRBV28 to TRBJ1-3; a weak D match, TRBD1 (6 bases). The V gene lost 4 bases and the J gene lost 2 bases, with 9 bases spanning the gap. CDR3 length: 14 amino acids. CDR1 MDHEN and CDR2 SYDVKM come from the germline V gene. CDR3 coding DNA: TGTGCCAGCAGTTCGACAGGCACTGGAAACACCATATATTTT. Its translation: CASSSTGTGNTIYF.

At least ten counts were recorded for this clonotype. J is TRBJ1-2 and V is TRBV27, with D uncertain. This CDR3 has 15 amino acids. V was trimmed by 10 bases and J by 1 base, leaving 19 bases between them. In germline, CDR1 is MNHEY, CDR2 SMNVEV (reference sequence). The chain's CDR3 is CATRTYGESNYGYTF. The CDR3, as DNA: TGTGCCACCAGGACCTACGGAGAGAGTAACTATGGCTACACCTTC.

This clonotype has at least ten counts. J is TRBJ1-3 and V is TRBV6-1; D gene ambiguous. Germline CDR1 MNHNS, CDR2 SASEGT. CDR3 length: 15 amino acids. V gave up 7 bases and J gave up 0 bases, with 13 bases separating them. Written as DNA, the CDR3 is TGTGCCAGCACCTGGGAATGGGACTCTGGAAACACCATATATTTT. It translates to CASTWEWDSGNTIYF.

This clonotype came up a few times. The rearrangement uses TRBV2 and TRBJ1-5, with a tentative D call TRBD1 (5 bases). Germline V CDR1 and CDR2: SNHLY, FYNNEI. The ends were cut back, 8 bases at V and 0 bases at J, with 8 bases in the middle. This CDR3 is 13 amino acids long. CDR3 amino acids: CASERGSNQPQHF. As DNA, the CDR3 is TGTGCCAGCGAGAGGGGTAGCAATCAGCCCCAGCATTTT. Supplemented by reference TRBV2 and TRBJ1-5, the full variable domain reads EPEVTQTPSHQVTQMGQEVILRCVPISNHLYFYWYRQILGQKVEFLVSFYNNEISEKSEIFDDQFSVERPDGSNFTLKIRSTKLEDSAMYFCASERGSNQPQHFGDGTRLSIL.

The table lists this clonotype with many counts. J is TRBJ1-6 and V is TRBV6-1; D possibly corresponds to TRBD1 (5 bases). The CDR3 is 12 residues long. From germline, CDR1 is MNHNS and CDR2 SASEGT. CDR3 in amino acids: CAVRQGNSPLHF. For the CDR3, the DNA is TGTGCAGTCAGGCAGGGTAATTCACCCCTCCACTTT.

In its sample, this clonotype was seen many times. The chain recombines TRBV7-9 with TRBJ1-1; D perhaps matches TRBD1 (5 bases). CDR3 length: 14 amino acids. Trimming left V 5 bases short and J 6 bases short, with 16 bases between. The germline V gene has CDR1 SEHNR and CDR2 FQNEAQ (reference sequence). For the CDR3, the DNA is TGTGCCAGCAGCCCAGGATGGGGGGAAGCTGAAGCTTTCTTT. Its protein product is CASSPGWGEAEAFF. Using reference TRBV7-9 and TRBJ1-1 for the parts outside the CDR3, the full variable domain is DTGVSQNPRHKITKRGQNVTFRCDPISEHNRLYWYRQTLGQGPEFLTYFQNEAQLEKSRLLSDRFSAERPKGSFSTLEIQRTEQGDSAMYLCASSPGWGEAEAFFGQGTRLTVV.

This clonotype was detected only a few times. The chain has TRBV5-1 and TRBJ2-6, with 12 bases matching TRBD2. Unmatched junction bases numbered 11, after V lost 4 bases and J lost 0 bases. Germline values: CDR1 SGHRS, CDR2 YFSETQ. The CDR3 is made up of 20 amino acids. CDR3 residues: CASSPELAGGLSSGANVLTF. CDR3 DNA sequence: TGCGCCAGCAGCCCGGAACTAGCGGGAGGACTCAGCTCTGGGGCCAACGTCCTGACTTTC.

This clonotype was seen ten or more times. The V call is TRBV11-1, the J call TRBJ1-1; D is undetermined. The CDR3 is 13 residues long. Germline CDR1 SGHAT, CDR2 FQDESV (reference sequence). V shed 5 bases and J shed 3 bases, with 10 bases lying between them. This CDR3 is CASSRSFDTEAFF. The CDR3 DNA reads TGTGCCAGCAGCAGGTCTTTTGACACTGAAGCTTTCTTT.

This clonotype was seen a few times. The rearrangement links TRBV18 to TRBJ2-7; 12 bases are shared with TRBD2. V lost 2 bases, J lost 7 bases, and 0 bases stayed unmatched. The CDR3 runs 13 residues. Looked up from germline, CDR1 is KGHSH and CDR2 is LQKENI. The CDR3 nucleotides read TGTGCCAGCTCACCAGGGACTAGCGGGGAGCAGTACTTC. Translation: CASSPGTSGEQYF.

This chain uses TRBV6-1 with TRBJ2-2, with D maybe TRBD2 (5 bases). Per the germline V gene, CDR1 is MNHNS and CDR2 is SASEGT. The V end lost 9 bases, the J end lost 2 bases, and 13 bases lay between the germline ends. The CDR3 covers 14 residues. The CDR3 reads CASSIGLNTGELFF. The CDR3 DNA reads TGTGCCAGTAGTATCGGACTTAACACCGGGGAGCTGTTTTTT.

This clonotype showed up many times. The genes are TRBV29-1 and TRBJ1-1, with D maybe TRBD1 (6 bases). Looked up from germline, CDR1 is SQVTM and CDR2 is ANQGSEA. Trimming shortened V by 6 bases and J by 1 base, and 12 bases separated the two germline ends. The CDR3 covers 13 residues. CDR3 loop: CSVPGQTNTEAFF. The CDR3 coding sequence is TGCAGCGTCCCGGGACAAACGAACACTGAAGCTTTCTTT.

This clonotype was seen at least ten times. J is TRBJ2-3 and V is TRBV2; 9 bases map to TRBD1. J gave up 6 bases and V 4 bases, and 2 bases lay outside the gene matches. The CDR3 contains 13 residues. The V gene's germline CDR1 is SNHLY and CDR2 FYNNEI. This CDR3 is CASSVGTGDTQYF. As DNA, the CDR3 is TGTGCCAGCAGTGTTGGGACAGGGGATACGCAGTATTTT.

This clonotype showed up many times. The chain recombines TRBV12-3 or TRBV12-4 with TRBJ2-5; D might be TRBD1 or TRBD2, each matching 7 bases. V lost 1 base and J lost 5, with 14 bases in between. This CDR3 region has 15 residues. This chain's CDR3 is CASSLGGGQKETQYF. For the CDR3, the DNA is TGTGCCAGCAGTTTAGGGGGGGGACAGAAGGAGACCCAGTACTTC.

In its sample, this clonotype was seen a few times. This chain links TRBV15 with TRBJ1-3; D is unresolved. The CDR3 is 20 amino acids. Germline V gene sequence: CDR1 LNHNV, CDR2 YYDKDF (reference sequence). V was cut by 4 bases and J by 0 bases, with 25 bases left in between. The CDR3 spells CATSIESGRYEAISGNTIYF. The CDR3, as DNA: TGTGCCACCAGCATCGAAAGTGGACGGTATGAGGCTATCTCTGGAAACACCATATATTTT.

This clonotype was counted a single time. V and J are TRBV5-5 and TRBJ1-1; D is ambiguous. The V and J ends lost 4 bases and 6 bases respectively, with 10 bases between them. The CDR3 runs 12 residues. In germline, CDR1 is SGHKS, CDR2 YYEKEE (reference sequence). As DNA, the CDR3 is TGTGCCAGCAGCAAGGGTTTCGCTGAAGCTTTCTTT. It yields the protein CASSKGFAEAFF.

J is TRBJ2-7 and V is TRBV7-8; D is possibly TRBD2 (6 bases). CDR3 size: 14 residues. Germline values: CDR1 SGHVS, CDR2 FQNEAQ. Trimming took 5 bases from V and 1 from J, leaving 12 bases between them. The CDR3 here is CASSTGLVSYEQYF. The CDR3, as DNA: TGTGCCAGCAGCACGGGACTGGTATCCTACGAGCAGTACTTC.

This clonotype was counted ten times or more. The chain has TRBV6-5 and TRBJ2-2; unclear D gene. This CDR3 has 15 residues. V lost 2 bases to trimming and J lost 3 bases, with 10 bases between them. Per germline, CDR1 MNHEY and CDR2 SVGAGI. The CDR3 DNA reads as TGTGCCAGCAGTTACAATGGGTGGGACACCGGGGAGCTGTTTTTT. Translated, it gives CASSYNGWDTGELFF.